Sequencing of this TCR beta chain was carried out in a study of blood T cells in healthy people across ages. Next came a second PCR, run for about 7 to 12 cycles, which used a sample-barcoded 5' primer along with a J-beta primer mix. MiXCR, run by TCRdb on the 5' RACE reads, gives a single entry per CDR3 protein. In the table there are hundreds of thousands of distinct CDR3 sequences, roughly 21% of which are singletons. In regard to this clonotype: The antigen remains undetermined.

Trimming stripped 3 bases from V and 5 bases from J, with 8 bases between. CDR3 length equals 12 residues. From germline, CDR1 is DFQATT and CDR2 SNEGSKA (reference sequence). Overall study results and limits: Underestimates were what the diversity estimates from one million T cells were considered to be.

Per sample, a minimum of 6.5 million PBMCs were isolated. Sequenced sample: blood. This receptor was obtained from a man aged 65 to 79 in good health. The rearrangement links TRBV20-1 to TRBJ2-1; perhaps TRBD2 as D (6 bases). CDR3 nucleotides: TGCAGTGCTAGGGCTAGCGACAATGAGCAGTTCTTC. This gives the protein CSARASDNEQFF.